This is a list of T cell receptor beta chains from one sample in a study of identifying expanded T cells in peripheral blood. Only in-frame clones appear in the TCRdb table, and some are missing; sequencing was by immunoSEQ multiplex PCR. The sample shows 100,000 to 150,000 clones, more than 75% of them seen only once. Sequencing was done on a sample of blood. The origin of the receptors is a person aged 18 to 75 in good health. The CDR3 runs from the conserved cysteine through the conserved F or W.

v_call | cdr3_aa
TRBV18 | CASSPTTAYGYTF
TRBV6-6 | CASSSTPGVSSQPQHF
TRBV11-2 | CASSLDQGTGDDLNTEAFF
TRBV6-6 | CASSSSLDEQYF
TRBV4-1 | CASSWERPDSPLHF
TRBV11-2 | CASSRYRASSGNTIYF
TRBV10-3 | CATEGQGARAFF
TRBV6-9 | CASSYGVETQYF
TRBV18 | CASSPMAGDSSGANVLTF
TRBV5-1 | CASSPATGNTIYF
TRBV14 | CASSPDRSYGYTF
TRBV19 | CASSIPRDGGGYTF
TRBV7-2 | CASSFRWGSGELFF
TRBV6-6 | CASSLPGQGSYEQYF
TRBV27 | CASSLGRWGEQYF
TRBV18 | CASSPGRHQNEQYF
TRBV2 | CAGAADRSANTEAFF
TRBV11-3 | CASSSFGQGRSPLHF
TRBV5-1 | CASSLTSGVTVSPLHF
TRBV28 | CASNLSGRGRTEKLFF
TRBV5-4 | CASSLDPGTLGFQSFF
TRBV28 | CASLTTAPYTEAFF
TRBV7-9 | CASSLASLTAAYNEQFF
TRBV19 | CASREHHVDGPGAFF
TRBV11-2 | CASSFTDYEQYF
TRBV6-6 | CASSSGSTNYGYTF
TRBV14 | CASSQVRAGRSYNEQFF
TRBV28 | CASRITGSRDTEAFF
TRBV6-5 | CASSTGLNTGELFF
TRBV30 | CAWRPRGAGNTIYF
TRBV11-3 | CASTYTSQGNAQFF
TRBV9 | CASSVGGAEGEKLFF
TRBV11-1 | CASTRRGENYGYTF
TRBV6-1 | CASIQGRWVDEAFF
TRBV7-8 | CASTYSEVTDTQYF
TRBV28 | CASRTPNTEAFF
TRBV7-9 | CASSLAGSVQPQHF
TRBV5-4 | CASSRASGKETQYF
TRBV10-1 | CASSDGTAYGYTF
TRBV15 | CATSRGTGGRTGELFF
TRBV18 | CASSPYSFEVVAHRVGSPLHF
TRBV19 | CASSIDNSPGRTEAFF
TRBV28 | CASSRLSDTQYF
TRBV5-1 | CASSLAQGIGEKLFF
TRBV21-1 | CASSTGGTRGYTF
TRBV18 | CASRASISYEQYF
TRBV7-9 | CASSLDNQPQHF
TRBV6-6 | CASSREAEAFF
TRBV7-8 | CASGIGGDGGTDTQYF
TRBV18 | CASSPPRRSPLHF
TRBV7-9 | CASSLGFQANTNYGYTF
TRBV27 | CASSFGRSYEQYF